This T cell receptor beta chain was sequenced for a study of OX40 agonist ivuxolimab in advanced cancers. Findings and caveats of the study: The specificity for antigen of the expanded peripheral T cells was not determined.

Method: immunoSEQ multiplex PCR; TCRdb's copy keeps in-frame clones and lacks some. Here the sample spans about 47,000 clones, about 79% being singletons. The CDR3 is made up of 14 amino acids. CDR1 is SEHNR, CDR2 FQNEAQ, per germline (reference sequence). About this clone: Its specificity is not known. At one of its ends the junction is not consistent with the germline gene, which may arise from a read error.

The chain employs TRBV7-9 and TRBJ1-3, with 8 bases aligning to TRBD1. The source of this sequence is an adult with an advanced solid tumor such as melanoma, head and neck, liver or kidney cancer. This material consisted of CD4+ or CD8+ T cells sorted from blood, taken in a trial of the OX40 agonist ivuxolimab. This CDR3 is CASSQDAGGNTIYF. The CDR3 nucleotides are TGCGCCAGCAGCCAAGATGCAGGGGGCAACACCATATATTTT.